This T cell receptor beta chain was sequenced for a study of blood T cell repertoires in COVID-19. V gave up 1 base and J gave up 6 bases, with 10 bases separating them. CDR3 length equals 13 residues. Original data processing: Reference gene primer amplification yielded estimated nucleated cell counts. Data came from immunoSEQ multiplex PCR; TCRdb stores just in-frame clones and leaves some out. The V and J calls and clone size come from that table; D and trimming were worked out from the DNA. The sample consists of 100,000 to 140,000 clones, approximately 90% of them appearing once. V gene TRBV12-3 or TRBV12-4 combines with J gene TRBJ2-7, with D tentatively TRBD1 (6 bases). The clonotype was recovered from a woman aged 25 to 45 with acute or convalescent COVID-19. The sample consisted of peripheral blood. The CDR3 sequence: CASSLEEDSEQYF. In DNA form, the CDR3 reads TGTGCCAGCAGTTTAGAAGAGGACAGCGAGCAGTACTTC.